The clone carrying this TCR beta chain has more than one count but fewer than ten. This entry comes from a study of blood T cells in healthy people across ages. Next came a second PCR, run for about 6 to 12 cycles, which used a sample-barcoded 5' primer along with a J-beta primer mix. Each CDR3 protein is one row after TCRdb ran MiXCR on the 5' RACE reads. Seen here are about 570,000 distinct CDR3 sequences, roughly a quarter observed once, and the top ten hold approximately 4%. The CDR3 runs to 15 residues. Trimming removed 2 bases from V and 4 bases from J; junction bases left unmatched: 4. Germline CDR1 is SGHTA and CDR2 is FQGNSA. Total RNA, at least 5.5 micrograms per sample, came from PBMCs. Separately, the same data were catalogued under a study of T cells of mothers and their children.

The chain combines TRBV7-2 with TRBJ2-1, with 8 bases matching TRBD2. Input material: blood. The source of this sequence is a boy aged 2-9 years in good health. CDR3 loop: CASSLPAGAYNEQFF. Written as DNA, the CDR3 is TGTGCCAGCAGCTTACCAGCGGGAGCTTACAATGAGCAGTTCTTC.